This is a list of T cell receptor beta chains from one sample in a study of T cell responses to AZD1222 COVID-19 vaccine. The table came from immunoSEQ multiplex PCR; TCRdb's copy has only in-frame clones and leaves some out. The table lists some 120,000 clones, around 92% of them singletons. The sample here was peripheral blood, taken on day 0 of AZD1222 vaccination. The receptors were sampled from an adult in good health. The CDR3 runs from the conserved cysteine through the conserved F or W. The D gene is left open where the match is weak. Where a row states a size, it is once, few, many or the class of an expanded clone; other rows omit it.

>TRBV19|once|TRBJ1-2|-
CASSRDPSLGYGYTF
TGTGCCAGTAGTAGGGACCCATCCTTGGGCTATGGCTACACCTTC
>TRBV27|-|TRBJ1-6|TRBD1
CASSTDRGSSPLHF
TGTGCCAGCAGTACGGACAGGGGAAGTTCACCCCTCCACTTT
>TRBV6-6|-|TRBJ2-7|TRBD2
CASSYLTSGRPNEQYF
TGTGCCAGCAGTTACTTGACTAGCGGGAGACCTAACGAGCAGTACTTC
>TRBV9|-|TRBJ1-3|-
CASSPIPGSSGNTIYF
TGTGCCAGCAGCCCTATTCCGGGGAGCTCTGGAAACACCATATATTTT
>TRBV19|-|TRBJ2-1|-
CASSIDGGRSYNEQFF
TGTGCCAGTAGTATAGACGGGGGGCGATCCTACAATGAGCAGTTCTTC
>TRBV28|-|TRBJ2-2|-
CASSFSSGELFF
TGTGCCAGCAGTTTCAGTAGCGGGGAGCTGTTTTTT
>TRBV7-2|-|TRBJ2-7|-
CASSLAVTHEVSYEQYF
TGTGCCAGCAGCTTAGCGGTCACCCACGAGGTTTCCTACGAGCAGTACTTC
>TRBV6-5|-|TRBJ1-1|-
CASGLKNTEAFF
TGTGCCAGCGGCCTAAAGAACACTGAAGCTTTCTTT
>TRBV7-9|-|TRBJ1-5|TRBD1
CASSLGNIGTGGGNQPQHF
TGTGCCAGCAGCTTAGGCAATATTGGGACAGGGGGCGGCAATCAGCCCCAGCATTTT
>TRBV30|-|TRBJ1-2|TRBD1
CAWSRQGYYGYTF
TGTGCCTGGAGTCGACAGGGGTACTATGGCTACACCTTC
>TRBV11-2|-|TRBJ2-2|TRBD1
CASSSLTGGKPGELFF
TGTGCCAGCAGCTCTTTGACAGGGGGTAAACCCGGGGAGCTGTTTTTT
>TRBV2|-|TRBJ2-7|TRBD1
CASGEGQVPLYYEQYF
TGTGCCAGCGGCGAGGGACAGGTTCCCTTATATTACGAGCAGTACTTC
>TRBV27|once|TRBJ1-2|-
CASSNRLGYTF
TGTGCCAGCAGCAACCGGCTTGGCTACACCTTC
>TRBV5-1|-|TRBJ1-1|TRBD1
CASSSGTAKTEAFF
TGCGCCAGCAGCTCGGGGACAGCCAAGACTGAAGCTTTCTTT
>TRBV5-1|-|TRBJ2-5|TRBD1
CASTQQGTGDRETQYF
TGCGCCAGCACCCAACAAGGGACAGGGGATAGAGAGACCCAGTACTTC
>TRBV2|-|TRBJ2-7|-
CAGNEAPYEQYF
TGTGCCGGAAACGAGGCCCCCTACGAGCAGTACTTC
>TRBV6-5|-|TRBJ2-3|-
CASRANTQYF
TGTGCCAGCAGGGCGAATACGCAGTATTTT
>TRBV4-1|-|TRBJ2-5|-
CASSQVSHRDGETQYF
TGCGCCAGCAGCCAAGTCTCCCACAGGGACGGGGAGACCCAGTACTTC
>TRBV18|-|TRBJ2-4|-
CASSPVEVAAKNIQYF
TGTGCCAGCTCACCGGTGGAGGTGGCGGCCAAAAACATTCAGTACTTC
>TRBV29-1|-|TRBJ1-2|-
CSVLNRDTSYGYTF
TGCAGCGTTTTAAACCGGGACACAAGCTATGGCTACACCTTC
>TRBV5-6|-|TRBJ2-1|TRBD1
CASSWTGTGRRNEQFF
TGTGCCAGCAGCTGGACCGGGACAGGGAGAAGGAATGAGCAGTTCTTC
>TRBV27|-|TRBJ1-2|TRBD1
CASSFGTGPYGYTF
TGTGCCAGCAGTTTTGGGACAGGGCCCTATGGCTACACCTTC
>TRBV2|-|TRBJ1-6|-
CASSAARANSPLHF
TGTGCCAGCAGTGCGGCGAGGGCTAATTCACCCCTCCACTTT
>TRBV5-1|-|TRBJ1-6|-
CASSPTENNSPLHF
TGCGCCAGCAGCCCAACTGAAAATAATTCACCCCTCCACTTT
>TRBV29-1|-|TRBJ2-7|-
CSVAGPGSYEQYF
TGCAGCGTTGCTGGGCCCGGCTCCTACGAGCAGTACTTC
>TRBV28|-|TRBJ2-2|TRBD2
CASSSQRELNTGELFF
TGTGCCAGCAGTTCTCAGCGGGAGTTGAACACCGGGGAGCTGTTTTTT
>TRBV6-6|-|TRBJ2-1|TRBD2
CASSPGLAGEEEQFF
TGTGCCAGCAGTCCGGGACTAGCGGGAGAAGAAGAGCAGTTCTTC
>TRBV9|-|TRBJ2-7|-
CASSVGGDIYEQYF
TGTGCCAGCAGCGTAGGCGGGGACATCTACGAGCAGTACTTC
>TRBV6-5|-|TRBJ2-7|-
CASSYWDGTYEQYF
TGTGCCAGCAGTTACTGGGACGGGACCTACGAGCAGTACTTC
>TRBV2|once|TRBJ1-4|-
CASLQSGNEKLFF
TGTGCCAGCCTTCAATCCGGGAATGAAAAACTGTTTTTT
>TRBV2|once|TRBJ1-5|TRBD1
CASSDGQDVGYSNQPQHF
TGTGCCAGCAGTGATGGACAGGATGTCGGCTATAGCAATCAGCCCCAGCATTTT
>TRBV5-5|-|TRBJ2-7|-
CASSPAEHYEQYF
TGTGCCAGCAGCCCAGCGGAGCACTACGAGCAGTACTTC
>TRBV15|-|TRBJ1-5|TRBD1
CATSIRDRDQPQHF
TGTGCCACCAGCATCCGGGACAGGGATCAGCCCCAGCATTTT
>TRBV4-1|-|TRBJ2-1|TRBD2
CASSQEGSGVEFQFF
TGCGCCAGCAGCCAAGAAGGTAGCGGGGTTGAATTTCAGTTCTTC
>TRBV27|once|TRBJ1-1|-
CASSSFQANTEAFF
TGTGCCAGCAGTTCTTTCCAAGCGAACACTGAAGCTTTCTTT
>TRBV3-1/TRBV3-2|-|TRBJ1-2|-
CASSQRTNYGYTF
TGTGCCAGCAGCCAACGGACTAACTATGGCTACACCTTC
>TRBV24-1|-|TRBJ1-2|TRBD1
CATSGGQGDNYGYTF
TGTGCCACCAGTGGTGGACAGGGCGACAACTATGGCTACACCTTC
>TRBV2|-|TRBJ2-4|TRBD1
CASSRNSGTAALAKNIQYF
TGTGCCAGCAGTAGGAATTCCGGGACAGCCGCCTTAGCCAAAAACATTCAGTACTTC
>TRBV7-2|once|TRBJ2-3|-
CASSLMPLSGGTDTQYF
TGTGCCAGCAGCTTAATGCCCCTCAGCGGCGGCACAGATACGCAGTATTTT
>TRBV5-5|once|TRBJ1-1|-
CASSLAGGQRAFF
TGTGCCAGCAGCTTGGCCGGGGGCCAGAGGGCTTTCTTT
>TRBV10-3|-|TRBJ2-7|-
CAISESSRTQFYEQYF
TGTGCCATCAGTGAGTCCTCGAGGACACAATTCTACGAGCAGTACTTC
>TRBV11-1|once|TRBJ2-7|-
CASSPGHRSYEQYF
TGTGCCAGCAGCCCGGGACACCGCTCCTACGAGCAGTACTTC
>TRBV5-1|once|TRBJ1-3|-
CASSLFGGNTIYF
TGCGCCAGCAGCTTGTTCGGTGGAAACACCATATATTTT
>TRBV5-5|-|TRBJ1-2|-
CASSRNRVGYTF
TGTGCCAGCAGCCGAAACAGGGTTGGCTACACCTTC
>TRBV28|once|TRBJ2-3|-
CASSLYRGTTATQYF
TGTGCCAGCAGTTTATATCGGGGGACCACAGCTACGCAGTATTTT
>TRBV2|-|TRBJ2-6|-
CASMRESGANVLTF
TGTGCCAGCATGAGAGAGTCTGGGGCCAACGTCCTGACTTTC